Sequencing of this T cell receptor (beta chain) was carried out in a study of T-cell reconstitution after alpha-beta-depleted transplantation in children. Findings and caveats of the study: Expanded clones from the graft, numbering several hundred, reportedly supplied alpha-beta T cells about two months after transplant. Some patients' high day-60 TCRbeta diversity was attributed to recipient cells surviving conditioning. Counts and diversity of T cells one year after transplant came mostly from newly produced T cells.

Preparation of the TCRbeta library was carried out with unique molecular identifiers. Using its own MiXCR run on the PCR reads, TCRdb lists one record per CDR3 protein. The sample holds around 190,000 distinct CDR3 sequences, under 8.5% seen once. This clonotype was detected many times. Its antigen is as yet unknown. The TCR was taken from a boy younger than 10 with acute lymphoblastic leukemia, due to receive a stem cell transplant. The input for sequencing was PBMCs, taken before TCRalphabeta/CD19-depleted stem cell transplant.

CDR3 in amino acids: CASTRWTGENTGELFF. The CDR3, as DNA: TGTGCCAGCACCCGGTGGACAGGGGAGAACACCGGGGAGCTGTTTTTT. This chain connects TRBV6-2 or TRBV6-3 to TRBJ2-2, with 9 positions matching TRBD1. Germline V gene data show CDR1 as MNHEY and CDR2 as SVGEGT. V gave up 7 bases and J gave up 1 base; unmatched junction bases: 7. The CDR3 has 16 amino acids.